This T cell receptor beta chain was recovered during a study of spatial heterogeneity in lung cancer. Overall study: Detected sequences consistently included more beta-chain ones than alpha-chain ones. An average of more than ten raw reads was observed per unique TCR and UMI combination.

In its sample, this clonotype was seen many times. This beta chain is a stray sequence in a library constructed for alpha chains; its clone size is not meaningful. Every TCR cDNA molecule bore a unique molecular identifier. TCRdb reprocessed the 5' RACE reads with MiXCR, giving one entry per CDR3 protein. The data contain fewer than 15,000 distinct CDR3 sequences, roughly 5.2% of them singletons. Germline lookup yields CDR1 SGHTA and CDR2 FQGNSA. This CDR3 comprises 14 residues. The V and J ends lost 1 base and 4 bases, in that order; junction bases with no gene match: 1. Time point given: sample taken at primary tumor resection. Whole RNA obtained from tumor, nontumor lung or frozen PBMC underwent sequencing without sorting. The cohort: 65 to 80 early-stage, untreated non-small cell lung cancer patients.

Here the sequenced sample was lung tumor tissue, taken at surgery. The chain employs TRBV7-2 and TRBJ1-5; 7 bases fit TRBD1. The clonotype comes from a human donor with early-stage non-small cell lung cancer. CDR3 protein: CASSLEGANQPQHF. The CDR3 nucleotides read TGTGCCAGCAGCTTAGAGGGGGCGAATCAGCCCCAGCATTTT.